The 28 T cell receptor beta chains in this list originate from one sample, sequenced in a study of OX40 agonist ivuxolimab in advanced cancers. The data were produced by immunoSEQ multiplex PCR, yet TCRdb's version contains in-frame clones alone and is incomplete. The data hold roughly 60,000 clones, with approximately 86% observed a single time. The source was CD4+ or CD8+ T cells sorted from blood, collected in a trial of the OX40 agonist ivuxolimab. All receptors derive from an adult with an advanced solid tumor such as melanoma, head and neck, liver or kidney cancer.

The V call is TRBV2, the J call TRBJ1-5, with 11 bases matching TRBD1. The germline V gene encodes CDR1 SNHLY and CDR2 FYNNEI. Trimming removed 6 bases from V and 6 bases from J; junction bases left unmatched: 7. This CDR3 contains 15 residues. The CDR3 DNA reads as TGTGCCAGCAGATTCGGACAGGGGGCTCGTCAGCCCCAGCATTTT. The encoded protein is CASRFGQGARQPQHF.

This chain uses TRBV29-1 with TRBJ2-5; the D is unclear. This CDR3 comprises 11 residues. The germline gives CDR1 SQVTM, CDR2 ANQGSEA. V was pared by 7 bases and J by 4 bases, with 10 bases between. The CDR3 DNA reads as TGCAGCGCAACCCTAACAGAGACCCAGTACTTC. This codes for CSATLTETQYF.

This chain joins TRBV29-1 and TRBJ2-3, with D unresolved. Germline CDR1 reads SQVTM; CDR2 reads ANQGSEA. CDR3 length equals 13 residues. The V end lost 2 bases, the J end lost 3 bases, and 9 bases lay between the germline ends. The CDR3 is CSVELVLTDTQYF. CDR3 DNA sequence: TGCAGCGTTGAATTGGTTTTGACAGATACGCAGTATTTT.

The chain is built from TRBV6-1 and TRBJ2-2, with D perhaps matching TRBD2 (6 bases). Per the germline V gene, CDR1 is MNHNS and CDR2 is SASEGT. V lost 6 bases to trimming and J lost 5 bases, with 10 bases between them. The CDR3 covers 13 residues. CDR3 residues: CASRVGGTGELFF. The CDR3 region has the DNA TGTGCCAGCAGGGTTGGAGGGACCGGGGAGCTGTTTTTT.

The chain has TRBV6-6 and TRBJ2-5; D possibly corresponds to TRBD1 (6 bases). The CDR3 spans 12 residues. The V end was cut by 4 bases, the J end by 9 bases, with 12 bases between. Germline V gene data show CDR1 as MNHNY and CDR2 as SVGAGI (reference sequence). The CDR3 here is CASSSPEGAQYF. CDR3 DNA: TGTGCCAGCAGTTCCCCCGAGGGGGCCCAGTACTTC.

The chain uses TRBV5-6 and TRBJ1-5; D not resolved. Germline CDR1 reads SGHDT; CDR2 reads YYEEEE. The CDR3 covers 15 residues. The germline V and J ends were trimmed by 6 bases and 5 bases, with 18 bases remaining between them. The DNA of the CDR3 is TGTGCCAGCACCTTCGGCGGCGGGTTGGATCAGCCCCAGCATTTT. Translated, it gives CASTFGGGLDQPQHF.

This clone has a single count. The CDR3 loop reads CASSFRAGDNYGYTF. In DNA form, the CDR3 reads TGCGCCAGCAGCTTTAGGGCAGGGGACAACTATGGCTACACCTTC. The rearrangement links TRBV5-1 to TRBJ1-2, with D possibly TRBD1 on 6 matching bases. The CDR3 is made up of 15 amino acids. Trimming left V 2 bases short and J 2 bases short, with 13 bases between. Germline V gives CDR1 SGHRS, CDR2 YFSETQ.

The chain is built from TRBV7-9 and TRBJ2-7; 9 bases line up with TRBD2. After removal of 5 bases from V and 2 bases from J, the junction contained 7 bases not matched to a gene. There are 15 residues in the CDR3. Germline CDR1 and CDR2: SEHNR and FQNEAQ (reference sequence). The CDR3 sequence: CASSAGGLAAYEQYF. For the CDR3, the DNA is TGTGCCAGCAGCGCGGGGGGGCTCGCGGCCTACGAGCAGTACTTC.

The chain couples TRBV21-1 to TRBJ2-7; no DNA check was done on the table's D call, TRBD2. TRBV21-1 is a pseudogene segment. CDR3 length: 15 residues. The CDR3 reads CASSESSGRTYEQYF. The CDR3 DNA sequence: TGTGCCAGCAGCGAGTCTAGCGGGAGGACCTACGAGCAGTACTTC.

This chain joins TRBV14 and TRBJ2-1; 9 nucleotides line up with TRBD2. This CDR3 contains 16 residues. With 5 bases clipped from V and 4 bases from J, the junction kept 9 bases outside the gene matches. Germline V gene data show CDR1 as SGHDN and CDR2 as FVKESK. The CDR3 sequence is CASSGGIAGVYNEQFF. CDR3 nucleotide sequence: TGTGCCAGCAGCGGGGGGATAGCGGGAGTTTACAATGAGCAGTTCTTC.

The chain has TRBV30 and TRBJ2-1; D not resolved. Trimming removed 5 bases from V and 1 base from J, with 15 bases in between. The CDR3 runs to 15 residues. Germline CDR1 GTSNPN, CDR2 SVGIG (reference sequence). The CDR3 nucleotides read TGTGCCTGGGACCCTGGGGTGTATTCCTACAATGAGCAGTTCTTC. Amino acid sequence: CAWDPGVYSYNEQFF.

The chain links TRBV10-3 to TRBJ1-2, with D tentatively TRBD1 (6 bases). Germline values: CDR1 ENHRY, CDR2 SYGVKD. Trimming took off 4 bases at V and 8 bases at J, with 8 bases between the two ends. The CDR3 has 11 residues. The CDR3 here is CAISAGDGYTF. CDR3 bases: TGTGCCATCAGTGCAGGGGACGGCTACACCTTC.

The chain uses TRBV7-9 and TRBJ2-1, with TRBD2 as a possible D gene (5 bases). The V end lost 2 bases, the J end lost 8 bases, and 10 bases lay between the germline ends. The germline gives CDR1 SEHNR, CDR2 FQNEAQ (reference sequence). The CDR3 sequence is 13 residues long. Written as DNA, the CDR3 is TGTGCCAGCAGCTTACGGGGTGCGCATGAGCAGTTCTTC. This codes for CASSLRGAHEQFF. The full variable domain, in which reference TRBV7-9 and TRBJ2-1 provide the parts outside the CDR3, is DTGVSQNPRHKITKRGQNVTFRCDPISEHNRLYWYRQTLGQGPEFLTYFQNEAQLEKSRLLSDRFSAERPKGSFSTLEIQRTEQGDSAMYLCASSLRGAHEQFFGPGTRLTVL.

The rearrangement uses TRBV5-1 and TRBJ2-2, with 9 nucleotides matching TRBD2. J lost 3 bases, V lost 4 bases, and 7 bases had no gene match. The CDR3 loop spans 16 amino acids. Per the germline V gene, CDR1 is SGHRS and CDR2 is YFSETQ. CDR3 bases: TGCGCCAGCAGCCCCATAGCGGGAGTGGACACCGGGGAGCTGTTTTTT. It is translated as CASSPIAGVDTGELFF.

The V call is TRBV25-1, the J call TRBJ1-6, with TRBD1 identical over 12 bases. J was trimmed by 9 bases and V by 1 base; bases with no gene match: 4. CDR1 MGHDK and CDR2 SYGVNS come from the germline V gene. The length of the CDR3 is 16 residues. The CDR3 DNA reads TGTGCCAGCAGTGAATGGGGGGACAGGGGGCGTTCACCCCTCCACTTT. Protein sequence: CASSEWGDRGRSPLHF.

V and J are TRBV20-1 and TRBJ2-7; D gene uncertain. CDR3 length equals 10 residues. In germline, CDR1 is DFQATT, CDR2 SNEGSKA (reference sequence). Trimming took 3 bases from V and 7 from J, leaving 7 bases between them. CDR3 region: CSASSWEQYF. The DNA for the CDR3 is TGCAGTGCTAGCAGTTGGGAGCAGTACTTC.

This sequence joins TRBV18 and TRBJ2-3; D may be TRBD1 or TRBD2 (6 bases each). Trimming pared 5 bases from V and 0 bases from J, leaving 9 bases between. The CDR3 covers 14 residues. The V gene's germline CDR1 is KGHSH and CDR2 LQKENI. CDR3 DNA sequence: TGTGCCAGCTCAACAGGGACTAGCACAGATACGCAGTATTTT. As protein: CASSTGTSTDTQYF.

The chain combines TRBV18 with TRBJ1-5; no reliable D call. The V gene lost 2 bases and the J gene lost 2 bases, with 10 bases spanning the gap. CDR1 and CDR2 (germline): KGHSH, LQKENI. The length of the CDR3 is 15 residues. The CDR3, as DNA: TGTGCCAGCTCACCAGTTCGACAAGGCAATCAGCCCCAGCATTTT. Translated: CASSPVRQGNQPQHF.

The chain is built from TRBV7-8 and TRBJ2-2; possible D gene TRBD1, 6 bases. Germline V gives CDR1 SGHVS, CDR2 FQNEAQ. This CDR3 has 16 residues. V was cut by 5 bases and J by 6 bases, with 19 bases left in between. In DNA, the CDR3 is TGTGCCAGCAGCGTCCGGGACACGGGTACCCCCGGGGAGCTGTTTTTT. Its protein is CASSVRDTGTPGELFF.

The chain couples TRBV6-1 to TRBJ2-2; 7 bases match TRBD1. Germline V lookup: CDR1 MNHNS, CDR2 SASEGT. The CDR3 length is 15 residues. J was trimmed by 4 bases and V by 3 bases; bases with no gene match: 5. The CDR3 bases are TGTGCCAGCAGTGAGAGGGACAGACCCACCGGGGAGCTGTTTTTT. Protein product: CASSERDRPTGELFF.

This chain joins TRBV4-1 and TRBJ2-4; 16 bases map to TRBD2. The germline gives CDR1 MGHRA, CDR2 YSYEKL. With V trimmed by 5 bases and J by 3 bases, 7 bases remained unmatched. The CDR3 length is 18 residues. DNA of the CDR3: TGCGCCAGCAGCAAGGGACTAGCGGGAGGGGGGGTCAAAAACATTCAGTACTTC. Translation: CASSKGLAGGGVKNIQYF.

CDR3 protein: CAITPGSSTDTQYF. The CDR3 coding sequence is TGTGCCATCACTCCGGGGTCTAGCACAGATACGCAGTATTTT. The chain carries TRBV10-3 and TRBJ2-3; possibly TRBD2 for D (5 bases). Trimming took 7 bases from V and 0 from J, leaving 11 bases between them. This CDR3 spans 14 amino acids. The germline V gene has CDR1 ENHRY and CDR2 SYGVKD.

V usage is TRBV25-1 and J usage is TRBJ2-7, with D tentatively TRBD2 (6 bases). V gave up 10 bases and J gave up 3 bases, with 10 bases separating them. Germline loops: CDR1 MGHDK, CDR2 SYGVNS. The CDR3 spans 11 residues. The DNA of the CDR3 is TGTGCCATCTCGGAGGGCTACGAGCAGTACTTC. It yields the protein CAISEGYEQYF.

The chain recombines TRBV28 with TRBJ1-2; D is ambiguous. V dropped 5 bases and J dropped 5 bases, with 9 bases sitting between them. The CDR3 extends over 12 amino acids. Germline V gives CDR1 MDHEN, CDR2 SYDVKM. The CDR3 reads CASSLRSYGYTF. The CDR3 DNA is TGTGCCAGCAGTCTTAGGTCTTATGGCTACACCTTC.

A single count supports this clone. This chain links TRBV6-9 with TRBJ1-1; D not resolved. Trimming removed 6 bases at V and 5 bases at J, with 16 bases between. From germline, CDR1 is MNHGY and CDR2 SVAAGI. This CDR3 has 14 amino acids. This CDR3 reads CASRVGYYWTEAFF. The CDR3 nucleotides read TGTGCCAGCAGGGTAGGGTATTATTGGACTGAAGCTTTCTTT.

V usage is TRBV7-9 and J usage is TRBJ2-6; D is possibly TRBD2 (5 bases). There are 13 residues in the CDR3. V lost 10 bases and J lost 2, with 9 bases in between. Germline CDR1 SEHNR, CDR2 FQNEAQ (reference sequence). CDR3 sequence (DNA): TGTGCCACCCGGCGGGCTGGGGCCAACGTCCTGACTTTC. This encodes CATRRAGANVLTF.

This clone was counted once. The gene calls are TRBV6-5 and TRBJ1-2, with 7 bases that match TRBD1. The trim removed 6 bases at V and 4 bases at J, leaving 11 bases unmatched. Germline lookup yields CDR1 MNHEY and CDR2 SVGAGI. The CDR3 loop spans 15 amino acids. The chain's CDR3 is CASSQSGTAPYGYTF. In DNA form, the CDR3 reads TGTGCCAGCAGCCAATCTGGGACAGCCCCCTATGGCTACACCTTC.

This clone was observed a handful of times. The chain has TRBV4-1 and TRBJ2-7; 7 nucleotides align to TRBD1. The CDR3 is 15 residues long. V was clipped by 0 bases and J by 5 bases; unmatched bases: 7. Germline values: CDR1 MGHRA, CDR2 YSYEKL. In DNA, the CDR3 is TGCGCCAGCAGCCAAGATTTGTACAGGGGCAACGAGCAGTACTTC. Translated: CASSQDLYRGNEQYF.